Shown below are 7 T cell receptor beta chains from a single sample sequenced in a study of cytomegalovirus exposure and HLA in healthy donors. The PCR employed 60 Vbeta primers together with 13 Jbeta primers. The table came from immunoSEQ multiplex PCR; TCRdb's copy has only in-frame clones and leaves some out. The sample contains some 200,000 clones, roughly 13% of which appear only once. The sequencing sample was made of PBMCs. The receptors were gathered from a man aged 45-65 years in good health and CMV-seropositive.

The gene calls are TRBV5-4 and TRBJ2-2, with D possibly being TRBD2 (6 bases). This CDR3 region has 15 residues. V was pared by 1 base and J by 6 bases, with 13 bases between. Per the germline V gene, CDR1 is SGHNT and CDR2 is YYREEE (reference sequence). As DNA, the CDR3 is TGTGCCAGCAGCTTGCAACTAGCCGGGCCCGGGGAGCTGTTTTTT. It is translated as CASSLQLAGPGELFF.

The chain carries TRBV11-3 and TRBJ2-3, with TRBD1 as a possible D gene (6 bases). From germline, CDR1 is SGHNT and CDR2 YENEEA. The CDR3 totals 17 residues. V was clipped by 5 bases and J by 1 base, with 19 bases between them. CDR3 amino acids: CASSLEGTRAGTDTQYF. CDR3 bases: TGTGCCAGCAGCCTGGAAGGGACAAGGGCGGGCACAGATACGCAGTATTTT. The whole variable domain, filled in from reference TRBV11-3 and TRBJ2-3, reads EAGVVQSPRYKIIEKKQPVAFWCNPISGHNTLYWYLQNLGQGPELLIRYENEEAVDDSQLPKDRFSAERLKGVDSTLKIQPAELGDSAVYLCASSLEGTRAGTDTQYFGPGTRLTVL.

The genes are TRBV28 and TRBJ1-4; D might be TRBD1 (5 bases). V was pared by 6 bases and J by 7 bases, with 12 bases between. CDR1 and CDR2 (germline): MDHEN, SYDVKM. This CDR3 is built from 13 residues. The CDR3 nucleotides are TGTGCCAGCAGAGAAGGGGCGGTTGAAAAACTGTTTTTT. Its translation is CASREGAVEKLFF.

This clone was counted between two and nine times. V and J are TRBV5-5 and TRBJ1-5; 8 nucleotides align to TRBD1. Germline V gives CDR1 SGHKS, CDR2 YYEKEE (reference sequence). The CDR3 is 16 amino acids. Losses at the gene ends were 5 bases for V and 0 bases for J; bases not matched to a gene: 7. CDR3 in amino acids: CASRMGQEYSNQPQHF. CDR3 DNA: TGTGCCAGCAGGATGGGACAGGAATATAGCAATCAGCCCCAGCATTTT.

This clone was seen many times. This rearrangement joins TRBV2 to TRBJ1-5, with D tentatively TRBD1 (5 bases). Germline CDR1 is SNHLY and CDR2 is FYNNEI. V gave up 6 bases and J gave up 0 bases, with 12 bases separating them. The CDR3 is made up of 15 amino acids. The CDR3 DNA is TGTGCCAGCAGGGGGGAGGCATATAGCAATCAGCCCCAGCATTTT. This sequence encodes CASRGEAYSNQPQHF.

CDR3: CASSPPSSYEQYF. CDR3 sequence (DNA): TGTGCCAGCTCACCGCCGAGCTCCTACGAGCAGTACTTC. The chain links TRBV18 to TRBJ2-7, with D uncertain. The CDR3 extends over 13 amino acids. V lost 3 bases and J lost 0, with 6 bases in between. CDR1 and CDR2 (germline): KGHSH, LQKENI.

The chain recombines TRBV6-4 with TRBJ1-1; D perhaps matches TRBD1 (5 bases). This CDR3 contains 16 residues. The V gene's germline CDR1 is MRHNA and CDR2 SNTAGT. Trimming shortened V by 6 bases and J by 2 bases, and 19 bases separated the two germline ends. The CDR3 DNA reads TGTGCCAGCAGCGCAACCCTAGGGGTCGTAAACACTGAAGCTTTCTTT. It encodes CASSATLGVVNTEAFF.